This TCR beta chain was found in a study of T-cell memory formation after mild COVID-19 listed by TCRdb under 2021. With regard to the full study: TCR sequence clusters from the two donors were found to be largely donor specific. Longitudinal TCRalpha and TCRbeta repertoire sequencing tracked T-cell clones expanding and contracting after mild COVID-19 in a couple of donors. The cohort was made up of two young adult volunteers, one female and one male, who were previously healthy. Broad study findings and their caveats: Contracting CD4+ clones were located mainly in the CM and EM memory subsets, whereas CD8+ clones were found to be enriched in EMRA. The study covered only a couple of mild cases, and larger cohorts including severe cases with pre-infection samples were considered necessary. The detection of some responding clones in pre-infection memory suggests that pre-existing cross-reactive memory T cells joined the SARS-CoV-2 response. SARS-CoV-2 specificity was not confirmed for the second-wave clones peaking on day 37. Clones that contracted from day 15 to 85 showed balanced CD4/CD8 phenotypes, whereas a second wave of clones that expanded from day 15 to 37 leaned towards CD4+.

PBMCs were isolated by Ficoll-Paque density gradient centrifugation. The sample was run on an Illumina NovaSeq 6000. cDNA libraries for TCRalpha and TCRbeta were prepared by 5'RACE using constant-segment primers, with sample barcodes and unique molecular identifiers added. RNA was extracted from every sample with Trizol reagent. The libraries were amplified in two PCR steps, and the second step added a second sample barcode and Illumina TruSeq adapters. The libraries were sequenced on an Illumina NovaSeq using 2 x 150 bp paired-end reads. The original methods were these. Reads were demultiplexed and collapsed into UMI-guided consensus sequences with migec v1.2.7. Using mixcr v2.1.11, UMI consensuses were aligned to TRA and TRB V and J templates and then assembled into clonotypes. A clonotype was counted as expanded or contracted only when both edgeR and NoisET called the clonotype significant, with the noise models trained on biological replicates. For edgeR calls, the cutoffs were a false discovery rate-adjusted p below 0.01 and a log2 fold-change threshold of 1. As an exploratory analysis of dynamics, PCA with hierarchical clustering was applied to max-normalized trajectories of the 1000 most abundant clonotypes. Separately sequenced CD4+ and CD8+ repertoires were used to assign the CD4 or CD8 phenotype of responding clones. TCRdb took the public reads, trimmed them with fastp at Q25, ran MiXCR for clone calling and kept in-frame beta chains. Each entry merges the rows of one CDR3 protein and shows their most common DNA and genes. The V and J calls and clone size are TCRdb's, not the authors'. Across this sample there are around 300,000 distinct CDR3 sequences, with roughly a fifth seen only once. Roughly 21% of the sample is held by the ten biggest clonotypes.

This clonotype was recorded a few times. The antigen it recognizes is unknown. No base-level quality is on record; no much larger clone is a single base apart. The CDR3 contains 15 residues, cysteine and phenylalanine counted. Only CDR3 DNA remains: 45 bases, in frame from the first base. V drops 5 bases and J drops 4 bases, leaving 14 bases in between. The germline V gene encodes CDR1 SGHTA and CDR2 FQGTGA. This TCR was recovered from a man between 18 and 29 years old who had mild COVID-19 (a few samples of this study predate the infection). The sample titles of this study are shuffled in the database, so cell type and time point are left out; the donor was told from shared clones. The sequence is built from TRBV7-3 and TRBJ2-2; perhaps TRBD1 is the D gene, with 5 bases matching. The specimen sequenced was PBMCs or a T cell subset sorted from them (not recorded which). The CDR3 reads CASSVGQGSTGELFF. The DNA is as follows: TGTGCCAGCAGCGTGGGTCAGGGAAGCACCGGGGAGCTGTTTTTT.